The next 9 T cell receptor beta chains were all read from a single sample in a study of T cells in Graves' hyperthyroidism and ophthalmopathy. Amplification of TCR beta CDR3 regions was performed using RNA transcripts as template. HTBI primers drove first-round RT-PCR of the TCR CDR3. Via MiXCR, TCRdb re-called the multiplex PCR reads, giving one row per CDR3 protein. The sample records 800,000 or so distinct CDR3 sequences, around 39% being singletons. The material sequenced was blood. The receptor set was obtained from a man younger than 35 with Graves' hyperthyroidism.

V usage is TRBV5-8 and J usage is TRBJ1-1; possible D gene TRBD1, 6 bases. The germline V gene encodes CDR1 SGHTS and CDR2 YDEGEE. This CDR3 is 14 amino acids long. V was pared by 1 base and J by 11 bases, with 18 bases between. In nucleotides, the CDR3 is TGTGCCAGCAGCTTGAGGGGGGCGACCCTAGACGCTTTCTTT. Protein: CASSLRGATLDAFF. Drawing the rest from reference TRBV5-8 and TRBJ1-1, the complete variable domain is EAGVTQSPTHLIKTRGQQATLRCSPISGHTSVYWYQQALGLGLQFLLWYDEGEERNRGNFPPRFSGRQFPNYSSELNVNALELEDSALYLCASSLRGATLDAFFGQGTRLTVV.

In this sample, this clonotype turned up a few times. DNA for the CDR3: TGTGCCAGCAGCGGCGTAACCTACGAGCAGTACTTC. This encodes CASSGVTYEQYF. The J gene is TRBJ2-7, the V gene TRBV12-3 or TRBV12-4; D is ambiguous. V lost 6 bases to trimming and J lost 2 bases, with 8 bases between them. The CDR3 runs to 12 residues.

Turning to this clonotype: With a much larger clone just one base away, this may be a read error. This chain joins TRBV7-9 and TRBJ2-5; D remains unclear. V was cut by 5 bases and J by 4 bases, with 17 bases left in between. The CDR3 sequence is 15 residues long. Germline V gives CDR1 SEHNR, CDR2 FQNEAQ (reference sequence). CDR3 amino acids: CASSTELGSRETQYF. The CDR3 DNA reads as TGTGCCAGCAGCACGGAGTTGGGCAGCCGAGAGACCCAGTACTTC. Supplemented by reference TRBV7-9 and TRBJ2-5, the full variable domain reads DTGVSQNPRHKITKRGQNVTFRCDPISEHNRLYWYRQTLGQGPEFLTYFQNEAQLEKSRLLSDRFSAERPKGSFSTLEIQRTEQGDSAMYLCASSTELGSRETQYFGPGTRLLVL.

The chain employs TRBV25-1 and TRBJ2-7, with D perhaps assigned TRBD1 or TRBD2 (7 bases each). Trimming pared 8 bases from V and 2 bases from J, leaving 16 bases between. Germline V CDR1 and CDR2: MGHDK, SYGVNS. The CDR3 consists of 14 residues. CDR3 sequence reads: CASGRQGGPYEQYF. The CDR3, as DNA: TGTGCCAGCGGTAGACAGGGAGGGCCCTACGAGCAGTACTTC.

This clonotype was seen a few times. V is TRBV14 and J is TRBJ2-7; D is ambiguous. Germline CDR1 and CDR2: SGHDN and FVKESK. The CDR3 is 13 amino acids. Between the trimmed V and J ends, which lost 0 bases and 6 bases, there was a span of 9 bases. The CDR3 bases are TGTGCCAGCAGCCAAGATAACCCCACCGAGCAGTACTTC. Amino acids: CASSQDNPTEQYF.

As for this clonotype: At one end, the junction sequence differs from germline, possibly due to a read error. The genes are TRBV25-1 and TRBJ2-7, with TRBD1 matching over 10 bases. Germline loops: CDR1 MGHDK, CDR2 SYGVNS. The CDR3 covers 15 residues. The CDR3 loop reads CASSARDRGSYEQHF. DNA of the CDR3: TGTGCCAGCAGCGCCCGGGACAGGGGATCCTACGAGCAGCACTTC.

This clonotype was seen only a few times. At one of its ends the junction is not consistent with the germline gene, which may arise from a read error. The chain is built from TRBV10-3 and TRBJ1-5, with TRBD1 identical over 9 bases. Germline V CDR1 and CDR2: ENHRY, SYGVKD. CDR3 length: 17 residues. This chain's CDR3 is CASSEGQGGLGNQPQHF. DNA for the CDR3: TGTGCCAGCAGTGAGGGACAGGGTGGTCTCGGCAATCAGCCCCAGCATTTT.

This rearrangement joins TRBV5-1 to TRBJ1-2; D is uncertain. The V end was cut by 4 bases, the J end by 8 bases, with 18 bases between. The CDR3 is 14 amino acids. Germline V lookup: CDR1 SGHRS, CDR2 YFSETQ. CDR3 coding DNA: TGCGCCAGCAGCGCCGACGGGGAGATCGGAGGCTACACCTTC. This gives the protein CASSADGEIGGYTF.

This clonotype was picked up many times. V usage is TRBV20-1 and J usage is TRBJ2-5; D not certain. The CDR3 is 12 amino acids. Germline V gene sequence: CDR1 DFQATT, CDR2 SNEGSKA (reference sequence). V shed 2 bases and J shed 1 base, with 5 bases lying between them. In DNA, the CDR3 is TGCAGTGCTAGATCGGTCCAAGAGACCCAGTACTTC. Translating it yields CSARSVQETQYF.